The clone carrying this TCR beta chain has a single count. Its antigen is not identified. This entry belongs to a study of cytomegalovirus exposure and HLA in healthy donors. Study-level background: A preliminary data release comprised tens of millions of unique TCRs obtained from HLA-typed donors. Overall study results and limits: Some public TCRs appeared in many individuals, while most sequences were rare. Looking again later, the authors saw that most CMV-associated TCR beta chains seemed HLA-restricted.

The PCR made use of 60 Vbeta and 13 Jbeta primers. The protocol was immunoSEQ multiplex PCR, while the TCRdb copy is restricted to in-frame clones and leaves out a portion. The table includes roughly 180,000 clones, about 80% detected once. The sequence was obtained from a woman in her 30s in good health and CMV-seropositive. Sequencing was performed on PBMCs.

The CDR3 is CASSLVSGSYGDTQYF. The CDR3 DNA follows: TGTGCCAGCAGTTTAGTTAGCGGGAGTTACGGAGATACGCAGTATTTT. The chain carries TRBV28 and TRBJ2-3, with TRBD2 identical over 9 bases. The CDR3 extends over 16 amino acids. The ends lost 2 bases at V and 5 bases at J; junction bases unmatched: 8. Per the germline V gene, CDR1 is MDHEN and CDR2 is SYDVKM.